The present entry profiles one T cell receptor (beta chain) with its context. Its antigen remains undetermined. Nothing much larger sits one base from this clone, and base qualities are not available. This sample's treatment or condition label indicates: in vitro stimulation with specific CMV peptide epitopes to enrich CMV-specific T cells. The data originate from a study of T cell repertoires in cytomegalovirus infection (dated by TCRdb to between 2017 and 2020). The study in broad terms: Alongside well-studied HLA-B-restricted epitopes, the peptide stimulations were aimed at recently identified HLA-C-restricted CMV epitopes, whose presentation resists viral immunomodulation. The HLA type of each donor mattered for the analysis, because public TCR beta signatures pointed to carriage of CMV infection along with the matching HLA type. The investigation overall reported the following: In the ex vivo response, HLA-C-restricted CMV-specific TCR beta clonotypes were dominant, and in two of eight donors the single most frequent clonotype came from this HLA-C-restricted group. Cumulative frequency of public TCR beta family members discriminated carriers of CMV infection plus the relevant HLA type in this cohort and an independent approximately 370-donor cohort.

The V and J ends are trimmed by 9 bases and 4 bases, leaving 9 bases between them. From the cysteine up to the phenylalanine, the CDR3 has a length of 13 residues. Just the 39-base CDR3 DNA is kept, in frame starting at base 1. Looking up the germline V gene yields CDR1 KGHDR and CDR2 SFDVKD. TCRdb shows the sequencer as Illumina HiSeq 1500. The public reads were run again by TCRdb, first through fastp at Q25 and then through MiXCR, and only productive beta chains were kept. Merged by CDR3 protein, the rows form single entries marked with the most common genes and DNA. Counted in this sample were roughly 920,000 distinct CDR3 sequences; around 31% of them appeared once. The ten largest account for about 14% of the sample.

Sequencing used cultured CD8+ T cells from PBMCs, obtained from culture after CMV antigen stimulation. The rearrangement joined TRBV24-1 to TRBJ2-6; the D gene identity is not certain. This receptor was obtained from a human donor in good health (CMV status not recorded). Some clones in this sample may be carry-over from other donors' samples. The bases read TGTGCCACCGGTCGGACCGGGGCCAACGTCCTGACTTTC. The translation is CATGRTGANVLTF.